This entry concerns a single T cell receptor beta chain. Its target is unknown. TCRdb called the reads again in MiXCR, with one record for every CDR3 protein. The table records around 740,000 distinct CDR3 sequences, under 40% of them present only once. These data originate in a study of T cell repertoires in cytomegalovirus infection. Overall study results and limits: HLA-C-restricted CMV clonotypes gave the most frequent clonotype in two of eight donors.

This CDR3 spans 12 amino acids. The V and J ends lost 3 bases and 4 bases respectively, with 7 bases between them. Germline V gene data show CDR1 as KGHSH and CDR2 as LQKENI. This TCR derives from a human donor in good health (CMV status not recorded). Some clones in this sample may be carry-over from other donors' samples. V usage is TRBV18 and J usage is TRBJ2-7; D not resolved. Sample: PBMCs. The CDR3 nucleotides read TGTGCCAGCTCACCCTCGCTTTACGAGCAGTACTTC. Amino acids: CASSPSLYEQYF.